The entry below describes one T cell receptor (beta chain). Its antigen is still unknown. It was across several immunoSEQ plates that each subset's genomic DNA was evenly split. Here immunoSEQ multiplex PCR was the method, and the copy in TCRdb shows in-frame clones only, minus some. The table includes some 550,000 clones, roughly 97% detected once. Partitioning of CD4+ cells yielded a CD45RA+ naive subset and a CD45RA-negative memory subset. This sample is drawn from a study of shared clonotypes between healthy human individuals. Notes on the study in general: Relative to clonotypes present in all four donors, those not shared had lower generation probabilities.

The specimen sequenced was naive CD4+ T cells sorted from blood. Described subset: CD45RA+ positively selected. The source of this sequence is a woman aged 30 to 39 in good health.

The CDR3 sequence: CASSQDGQGSNQPQHF. The DNA for the CDR3 is TGTGCCAGCAGCCAAGATGGGCAGGGGAGCAATCAGCCCCAGCATTTT. The chain carries TRBV4-2 and TRBJ1-5, with a tentative D call TRBD1 (6 bases). Germline CDR1 LGHNA, CDR2 YNFKEQ. CDR3 size: 16 residues. The ends were cut back, 0 bases at V and 1 base at J, with 10 bases in the middle.